This record covers a single TCR beta chain. The data belong to a study of T cell responses to AZD1222 COVID-19 vaccine. Method: immunoSEQ multiplex PCR; TCRdb's copy keeps in-frame clones and lacks some. The sample has about 140,000 clones, over 85% seen once. The material was peripheral blood, obtained on day 0 of MenACWY control vaccination. This receptor was obtained from an adult in good health.

CDR3 sequence: CASSAGTLNTEAFF. CDR3 DNA sequence: TGCGCCAGCAGCGCCGGGACACTGAACACTGAAGCTTTCTTT. The chain is built from TRBV5-1 and TRBJ1-1, with D possibly matching TRBD1 (6 bases). CDR3 length: 14 residues. Per germline, CDR1 SGHRS and CDR2 YFSETQ. Deletions cut 4 bases from V and 0 bases from J, with 10 bases between.